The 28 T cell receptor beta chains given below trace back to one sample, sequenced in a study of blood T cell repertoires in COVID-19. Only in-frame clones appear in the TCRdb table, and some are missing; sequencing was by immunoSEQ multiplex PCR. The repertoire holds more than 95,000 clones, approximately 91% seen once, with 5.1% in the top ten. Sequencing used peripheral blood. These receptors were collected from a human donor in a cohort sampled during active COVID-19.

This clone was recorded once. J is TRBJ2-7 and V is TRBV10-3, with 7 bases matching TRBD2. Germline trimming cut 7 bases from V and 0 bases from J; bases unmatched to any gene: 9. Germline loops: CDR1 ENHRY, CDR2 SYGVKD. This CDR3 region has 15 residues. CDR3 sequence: CAINNYERDSYEQYF. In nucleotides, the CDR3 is TGTGCCATCAATAATTACGAGCGGGACTCCTACGAGCAGTACTTC.

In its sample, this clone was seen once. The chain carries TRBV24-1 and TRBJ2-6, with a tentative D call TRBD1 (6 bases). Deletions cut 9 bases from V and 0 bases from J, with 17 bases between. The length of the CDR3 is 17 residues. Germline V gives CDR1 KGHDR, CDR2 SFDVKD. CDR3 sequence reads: CATQPTGPSSGANVLTF. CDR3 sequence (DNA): TGTGCCACCCAACCGACAGGTCCCAGCTCTGGGGCCAACGTCCTGACTTTC.

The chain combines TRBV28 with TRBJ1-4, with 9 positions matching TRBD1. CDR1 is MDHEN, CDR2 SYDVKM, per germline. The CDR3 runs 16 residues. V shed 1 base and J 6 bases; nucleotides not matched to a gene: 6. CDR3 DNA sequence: TGTGCCAGCAGTTTATCCGCCGGGACAGGGCATGAAAAACTGTTTTTT. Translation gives CASSLSAGTGHEKLFF.

The CDR3 loop is CASSESNSGALLNEQFF. In DNA form, the CDR3 reads TGTGCCAGCAGCGAGTCTAATAGCGGGGCCCTACTCAATGAGCAGTTCTTC. The chain recombines TRBV4-2 with TRBJ2-1; 8 bases are a match to TRBD2. Germline V gives CDR1 LGHNA, CDR2 YNFKEQ. The CDR3 has 17 residues. J gave up 6 bases and V 5 bases, and 15 bases lay outside the gene matches.

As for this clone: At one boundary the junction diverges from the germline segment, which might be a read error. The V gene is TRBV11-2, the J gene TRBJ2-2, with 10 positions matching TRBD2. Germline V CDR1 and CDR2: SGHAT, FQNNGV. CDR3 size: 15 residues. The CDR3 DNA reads TGTGCCAGCAGATTAGCGGGGGGCGACACCGGGGAGCTGTTTTTT. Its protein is CASRLAGGDTGELFF.

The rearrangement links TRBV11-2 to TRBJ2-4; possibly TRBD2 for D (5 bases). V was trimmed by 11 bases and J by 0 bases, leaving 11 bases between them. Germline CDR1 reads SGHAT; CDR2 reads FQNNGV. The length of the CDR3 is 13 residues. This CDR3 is CASRTVAKNIQYF. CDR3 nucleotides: TGTGCCTCACGGACTGTAGCCAAAAACATTCAGTACTTC.

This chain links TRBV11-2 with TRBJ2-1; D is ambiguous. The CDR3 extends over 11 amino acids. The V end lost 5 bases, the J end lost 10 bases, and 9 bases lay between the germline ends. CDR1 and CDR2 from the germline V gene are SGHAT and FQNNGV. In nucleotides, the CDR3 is TGTGCCAGCAGCCCTTCCTACGAGCAGTTCTTC. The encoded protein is CASSPSYEQFF.

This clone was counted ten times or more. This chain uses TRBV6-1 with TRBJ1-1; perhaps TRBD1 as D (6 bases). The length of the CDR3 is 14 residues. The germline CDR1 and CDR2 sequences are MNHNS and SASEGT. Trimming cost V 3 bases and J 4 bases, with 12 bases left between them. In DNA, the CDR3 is TGTGCCAGCAGTGACGAAACAGGGTTCACTGAAGCTTTCTTT. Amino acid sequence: CASSDETGFTEAFF.

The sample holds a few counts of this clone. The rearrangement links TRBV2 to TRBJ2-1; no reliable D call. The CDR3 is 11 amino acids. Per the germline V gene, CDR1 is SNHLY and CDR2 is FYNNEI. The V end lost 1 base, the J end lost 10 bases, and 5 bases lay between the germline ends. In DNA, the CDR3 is TGTGCCAGCAGTGAAGTATTGGAGCAGTTCTTC. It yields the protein CASSEVLEQFF. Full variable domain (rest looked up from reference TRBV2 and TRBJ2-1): EPEVTQTPSHQVTQMGQEVILRCVPISNHLYFYWYRQILGQKVEFLVSFYNNEISEKSEIFDDQFSVERPDGSNFTLKIRSTKLEDSAMYFCASSEVLEQFFGPGTRLTVL.

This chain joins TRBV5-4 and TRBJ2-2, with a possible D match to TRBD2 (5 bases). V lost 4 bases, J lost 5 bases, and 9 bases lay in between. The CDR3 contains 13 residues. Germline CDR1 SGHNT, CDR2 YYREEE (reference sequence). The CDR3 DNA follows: TGTGCCAGCAGCCTGAGGGAGACCGGGGAGCTGTTTTTT. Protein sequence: CASSLRETGELFF. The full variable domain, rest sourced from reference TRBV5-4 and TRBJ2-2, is ETGVTQSPTHLIKTRGQQVTLRCSSQSGHNTVSWYQQALGQGPQFIFQYYREEENGRGNFPPRFSGLQFPNYSSELNVNALELDDSALYLCASSLRETGELFFGEGSRLTVL.

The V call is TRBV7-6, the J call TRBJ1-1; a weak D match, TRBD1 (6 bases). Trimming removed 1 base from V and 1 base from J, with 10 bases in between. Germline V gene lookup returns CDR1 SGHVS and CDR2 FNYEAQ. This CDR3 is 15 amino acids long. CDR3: CASSLVGGPNTEAFF. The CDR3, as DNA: TGTGCCAGCAGCTTAGTTGGGGGCCCGAACACTGAAGCTTTCTTT.

CDR3 DNA sequence: TGTGCCAGCAGCCAAGGGAGTGAAGCTTTCTTT. This codes for CASSQGSEAFF. V is TRBV3-1 (or the pseudogene TRBV3-2) and J is TRBJ1-1; D remains unclear. CDR1 is LGHDT, CDR2 YNNKEL, per germline (reference sequence). The CDR3 sequence is 11 residues long. With 1 base removed from V and 7 bases from J, the gap between germline ends came to 4 bases.

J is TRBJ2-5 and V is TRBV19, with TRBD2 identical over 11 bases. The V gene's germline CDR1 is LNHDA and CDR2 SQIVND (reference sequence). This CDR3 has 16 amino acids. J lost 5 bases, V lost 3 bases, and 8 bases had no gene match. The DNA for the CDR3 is TGTGCCAGTAGTATGACTAGCGGGGCCGTTAGGGAGACCCAGTACTTC. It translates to CASSMTSGAVRETQYF. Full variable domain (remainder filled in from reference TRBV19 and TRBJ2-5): DGGITQSPKYLFRKEGQNVTLSCEQNLNHDAMYWYRQDPGQGLRLIYYSQIVNDFQKGDIAEGYSVSREKKESFPLTVTSAQKNPTAFYLCASSMTSGAVRETQYFGPGTRLLVL.

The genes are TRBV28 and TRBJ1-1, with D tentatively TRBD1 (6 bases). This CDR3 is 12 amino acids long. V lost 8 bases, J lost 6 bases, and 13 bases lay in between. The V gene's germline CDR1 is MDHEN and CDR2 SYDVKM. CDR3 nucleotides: TGTGCCAGCGTTCGGGGGGCTTCTGAAGCTTTCTTT. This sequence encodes CASVRGASEAFF.

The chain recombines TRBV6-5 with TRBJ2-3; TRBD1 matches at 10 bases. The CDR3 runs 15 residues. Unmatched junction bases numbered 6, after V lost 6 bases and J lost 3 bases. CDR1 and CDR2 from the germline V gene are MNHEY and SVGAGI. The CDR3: CASRSRDRGTDTQYF. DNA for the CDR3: TGTGCCAGCAGGTCCCGGGACAGGGGAACAGATACGCAGTATTTT.

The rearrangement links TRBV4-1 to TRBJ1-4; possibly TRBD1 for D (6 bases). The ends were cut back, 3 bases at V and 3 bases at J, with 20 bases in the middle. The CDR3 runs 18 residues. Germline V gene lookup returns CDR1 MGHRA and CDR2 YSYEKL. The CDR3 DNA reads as TGCGCCAGCAGCCAGAAACAGGGTATTATGATGGCTAATGAAAAACTGTTTTTT. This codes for CASSQKQGIMMANEKLFF.

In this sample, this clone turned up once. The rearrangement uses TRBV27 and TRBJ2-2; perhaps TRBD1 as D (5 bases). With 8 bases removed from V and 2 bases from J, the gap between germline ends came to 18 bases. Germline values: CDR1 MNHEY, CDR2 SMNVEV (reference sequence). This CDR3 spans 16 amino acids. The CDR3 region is CASRGSRGVNTGELFF. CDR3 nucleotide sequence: TGTGCCAGCCGTGGATCTAGGGGCGTTAACACCGGGGAGCTGTTTTTT.

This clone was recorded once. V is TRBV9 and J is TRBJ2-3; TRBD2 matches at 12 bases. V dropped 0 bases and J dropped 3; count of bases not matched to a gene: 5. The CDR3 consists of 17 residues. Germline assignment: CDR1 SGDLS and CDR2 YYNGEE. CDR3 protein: CASSVVPSGGGTDTQYF. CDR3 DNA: TGTGCCAGCAGCGTAGTTCCTAGCGGGGGGGGGACAGATACGCAGTATTTT.

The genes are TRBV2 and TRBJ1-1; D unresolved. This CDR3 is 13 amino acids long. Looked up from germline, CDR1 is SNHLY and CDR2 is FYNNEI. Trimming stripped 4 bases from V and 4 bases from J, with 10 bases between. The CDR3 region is CASSGTTGTEAFF. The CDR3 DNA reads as TGTGCCAGCAGTGGAACCACGGGCACTGAAGCTTTCTTT.

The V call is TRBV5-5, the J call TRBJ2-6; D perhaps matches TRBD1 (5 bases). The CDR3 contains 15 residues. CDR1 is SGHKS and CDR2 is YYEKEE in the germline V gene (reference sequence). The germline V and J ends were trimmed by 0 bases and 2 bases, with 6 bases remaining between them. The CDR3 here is CASSLEGAGANVLTF. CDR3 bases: TGTGCCAGCAGCTTGGAAGGGGCTGGGGCCAACGTCCTGACTTTC.

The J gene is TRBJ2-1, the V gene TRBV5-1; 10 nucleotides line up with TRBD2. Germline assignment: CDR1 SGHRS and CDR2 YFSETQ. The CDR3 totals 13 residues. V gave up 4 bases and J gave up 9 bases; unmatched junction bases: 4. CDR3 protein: CASSPGLASEQFF. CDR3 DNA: TGCGCCAGCAGCCCGGGACTAGCGAGTGAGCAGTTCTTC.

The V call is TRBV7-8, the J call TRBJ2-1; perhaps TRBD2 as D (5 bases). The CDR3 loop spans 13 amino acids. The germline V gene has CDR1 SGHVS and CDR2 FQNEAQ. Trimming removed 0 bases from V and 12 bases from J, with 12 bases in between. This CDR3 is CASSLAPGVGQFF. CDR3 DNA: TGTGCCAGCAGCTTAGCGCCCGGGGTCGGGCAGTTCTTC.

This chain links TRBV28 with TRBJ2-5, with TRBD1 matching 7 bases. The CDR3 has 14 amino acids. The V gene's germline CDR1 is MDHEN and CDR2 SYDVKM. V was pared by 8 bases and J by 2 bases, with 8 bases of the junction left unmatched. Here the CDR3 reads CASRTGDHQETQYF. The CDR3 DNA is TGTGCCAGCCGAACAGGGGACCATCAAGAGACCCAGTACTTC.

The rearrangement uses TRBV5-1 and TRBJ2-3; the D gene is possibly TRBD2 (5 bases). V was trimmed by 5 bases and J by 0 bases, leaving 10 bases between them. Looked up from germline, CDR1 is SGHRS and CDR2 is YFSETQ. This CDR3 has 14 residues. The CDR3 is CASREAPSTDTQYF. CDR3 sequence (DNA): TGCGCCAGCAGGGAGGCCCCTAGCACAGATACGCAGTATTTT.

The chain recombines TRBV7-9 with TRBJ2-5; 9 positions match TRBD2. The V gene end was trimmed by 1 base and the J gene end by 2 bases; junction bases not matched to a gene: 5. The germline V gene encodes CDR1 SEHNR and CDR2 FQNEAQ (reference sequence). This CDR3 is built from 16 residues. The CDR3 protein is CASSLGLAGFQETQYF. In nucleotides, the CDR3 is TGTGCCAGCAGCTTAGGGCTAGCGGGGTTTCAAGAGACCCAGTACTTC.

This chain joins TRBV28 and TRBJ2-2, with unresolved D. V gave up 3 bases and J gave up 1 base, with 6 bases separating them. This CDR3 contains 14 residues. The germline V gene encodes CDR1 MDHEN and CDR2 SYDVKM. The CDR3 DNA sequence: TGTGCCAGCAGTTTCCTATTGAACACCGGGGAGCTGTTTTTT. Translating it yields CASSFLLNTGELFF.

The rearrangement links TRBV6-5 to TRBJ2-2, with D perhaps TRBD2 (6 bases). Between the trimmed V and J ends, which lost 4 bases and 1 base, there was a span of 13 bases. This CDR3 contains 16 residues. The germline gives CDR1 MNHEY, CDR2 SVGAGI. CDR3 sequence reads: CASSFSGTVNTGELFF. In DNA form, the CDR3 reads TGTGCCAGCAGTTTTTCCGGGACTGTGAACACCGGGGAGCTGTTTTTT.

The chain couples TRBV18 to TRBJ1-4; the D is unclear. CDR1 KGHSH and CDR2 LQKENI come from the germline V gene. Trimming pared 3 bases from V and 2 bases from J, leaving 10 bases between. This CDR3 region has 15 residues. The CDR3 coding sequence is TGTGCCAGCTCACCCGCTCCGGTTACTAATGAAAAACTGTTTTTT. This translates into CASSPAPVTNEKLFF.